This entry describes one TCR beta chain. These data are taken from a study of cytomegalovirus exposure and HLA in healthy donors. The repertoire was sequenced with immunoSEQ multiplex PCR; TCRdb's copy has only in-frame clones and lacks some. The data contain 200,000 to 250,000 clones, around 87% of them singletons. The ends were cut back, 1 base at V and 4 bases at J, with 8 bases in the middle. CDR1 GTSNPN and CDR2 SVGIG come from the germline V gene (reference sequence). There are 13 residues in the CDR3. Sequencing input: PBMCs. This chain links TRBV30 with TRBJ1-3, with D perhaps TRBD1 (6 bases). The receptor was derived from a young woman in good health and CMV-seropositive. The chain's CDR3 is CAWSEGHGNTIYF. CDR3 sequence (DNA): TGTGCCTGGAGTGAGGGACACGGAAACACCATATATTTT.